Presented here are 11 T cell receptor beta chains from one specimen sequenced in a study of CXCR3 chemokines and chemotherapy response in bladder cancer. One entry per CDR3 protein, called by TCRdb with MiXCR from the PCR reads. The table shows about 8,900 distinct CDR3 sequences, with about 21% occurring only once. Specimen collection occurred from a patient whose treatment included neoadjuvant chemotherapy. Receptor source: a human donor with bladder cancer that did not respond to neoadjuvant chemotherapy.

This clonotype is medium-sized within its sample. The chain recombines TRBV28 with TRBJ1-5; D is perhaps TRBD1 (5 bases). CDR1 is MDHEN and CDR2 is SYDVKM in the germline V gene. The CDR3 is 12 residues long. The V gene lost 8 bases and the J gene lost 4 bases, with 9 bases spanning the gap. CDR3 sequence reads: CASVGGNQPQHF. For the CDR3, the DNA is TGTGCCAGCGTCGGGGGAAATCAGCCCCAGCATTTT.

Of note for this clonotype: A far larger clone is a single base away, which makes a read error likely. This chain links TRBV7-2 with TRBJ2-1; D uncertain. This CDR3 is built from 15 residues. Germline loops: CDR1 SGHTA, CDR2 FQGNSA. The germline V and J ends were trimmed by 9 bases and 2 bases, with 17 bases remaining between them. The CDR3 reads CASSLQVDAYNEQFF. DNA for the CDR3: TGTGCCAGTAGTCTCCAGGTAGACGCCTACAATGAGCAGTTCTTC.

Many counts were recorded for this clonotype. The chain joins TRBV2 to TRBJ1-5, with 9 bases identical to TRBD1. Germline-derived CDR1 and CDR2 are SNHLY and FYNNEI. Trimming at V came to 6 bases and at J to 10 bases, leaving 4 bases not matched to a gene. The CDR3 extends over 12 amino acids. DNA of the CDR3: TGTGCCAGCAGAGGGACAGGGACTCCCCAGCATTTT. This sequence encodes CASRGTGTPQHF.

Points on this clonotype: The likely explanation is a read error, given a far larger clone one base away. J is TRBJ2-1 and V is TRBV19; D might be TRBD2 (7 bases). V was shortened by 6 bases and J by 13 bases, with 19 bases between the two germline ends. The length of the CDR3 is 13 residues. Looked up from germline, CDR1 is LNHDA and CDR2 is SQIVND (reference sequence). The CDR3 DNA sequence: TGTGCCAGTAGGCGGGGGCCAGGAAAGACCCAGTTCTTC. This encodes CASRRGPGKTQFF.

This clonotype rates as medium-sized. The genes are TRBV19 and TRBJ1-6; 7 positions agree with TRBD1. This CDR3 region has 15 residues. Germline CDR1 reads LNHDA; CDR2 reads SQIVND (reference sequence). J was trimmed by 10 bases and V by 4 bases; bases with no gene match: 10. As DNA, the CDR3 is TGTGCCAGTAGTACGGCGACAGGGACCTACTCACCCCTCCACTTT. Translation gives CASSTATGTYSPLHF.

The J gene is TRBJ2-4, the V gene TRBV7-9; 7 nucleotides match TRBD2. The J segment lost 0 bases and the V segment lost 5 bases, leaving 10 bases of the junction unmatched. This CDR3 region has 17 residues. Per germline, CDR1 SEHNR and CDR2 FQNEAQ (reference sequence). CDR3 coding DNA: TGTGCCAGCAGCGATCATCTAGCGGCCCTAGCCAAAAACATTCAGTACTTC. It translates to CASSDHLAALAKNIQYF.

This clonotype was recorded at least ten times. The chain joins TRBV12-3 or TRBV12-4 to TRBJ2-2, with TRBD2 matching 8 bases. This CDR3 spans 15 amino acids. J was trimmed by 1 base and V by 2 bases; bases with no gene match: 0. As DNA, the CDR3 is TGTGCCAGCAGTTTACTAGCGGGGAACACCGGGGAGCTGTTTTTT. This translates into CASSLLAGNTGELFF.

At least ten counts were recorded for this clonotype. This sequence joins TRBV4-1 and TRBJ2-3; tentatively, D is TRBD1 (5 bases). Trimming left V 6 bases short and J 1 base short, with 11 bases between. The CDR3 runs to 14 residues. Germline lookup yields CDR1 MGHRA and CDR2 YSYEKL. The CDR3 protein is CASRVGVGTDTQYF. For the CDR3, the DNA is TGCGCCAGCAGGGTAGGGGTTGGCACAGATACGCAGTATTTT.

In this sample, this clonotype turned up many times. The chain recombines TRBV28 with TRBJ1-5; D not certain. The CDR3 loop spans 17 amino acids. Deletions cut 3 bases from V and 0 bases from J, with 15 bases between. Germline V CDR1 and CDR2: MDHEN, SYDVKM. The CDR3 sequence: CASSLGASAGSNQPQHF. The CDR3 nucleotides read TGTGCCAGCAGTTTGGGCGCCTCGGCGGGTAGCAATCAGCCCCAGCATTTT.

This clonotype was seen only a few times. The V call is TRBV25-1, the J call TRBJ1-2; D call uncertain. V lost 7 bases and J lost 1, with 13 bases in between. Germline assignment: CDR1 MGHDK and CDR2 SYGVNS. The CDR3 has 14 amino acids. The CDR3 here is CASTPGGFNYGYTF. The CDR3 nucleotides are TGTGCCAGCACCCCAGGAGGGTTTAACTATGGCTACACCTTC.

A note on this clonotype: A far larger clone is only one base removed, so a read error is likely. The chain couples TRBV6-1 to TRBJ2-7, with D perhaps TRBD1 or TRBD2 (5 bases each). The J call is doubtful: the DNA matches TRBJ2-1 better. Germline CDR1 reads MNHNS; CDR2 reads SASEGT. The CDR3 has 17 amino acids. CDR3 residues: CASSYSGPVGVYNEQFF. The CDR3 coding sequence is TGTGCCAGCAGTTACTCGGGCCCCGTGGGGGTCTACAATGAGCAGTTCTTC.